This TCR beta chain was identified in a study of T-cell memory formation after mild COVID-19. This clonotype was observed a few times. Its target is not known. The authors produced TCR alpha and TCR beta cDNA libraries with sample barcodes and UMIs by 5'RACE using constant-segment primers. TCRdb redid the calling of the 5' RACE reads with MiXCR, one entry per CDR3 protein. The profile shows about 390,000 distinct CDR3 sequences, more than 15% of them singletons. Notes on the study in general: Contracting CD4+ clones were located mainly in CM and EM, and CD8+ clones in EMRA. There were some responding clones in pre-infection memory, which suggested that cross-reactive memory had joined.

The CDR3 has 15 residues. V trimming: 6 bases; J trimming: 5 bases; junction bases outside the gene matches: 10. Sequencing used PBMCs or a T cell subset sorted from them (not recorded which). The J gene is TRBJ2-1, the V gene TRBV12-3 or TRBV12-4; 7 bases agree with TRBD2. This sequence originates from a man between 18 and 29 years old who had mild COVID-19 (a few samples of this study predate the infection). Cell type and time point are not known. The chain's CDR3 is CASRQPGLLNNEQFF. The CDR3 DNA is TGTGCCAGCAGGCAGCCGGGACTATTGAACAATGAGCAGTTCTTC.